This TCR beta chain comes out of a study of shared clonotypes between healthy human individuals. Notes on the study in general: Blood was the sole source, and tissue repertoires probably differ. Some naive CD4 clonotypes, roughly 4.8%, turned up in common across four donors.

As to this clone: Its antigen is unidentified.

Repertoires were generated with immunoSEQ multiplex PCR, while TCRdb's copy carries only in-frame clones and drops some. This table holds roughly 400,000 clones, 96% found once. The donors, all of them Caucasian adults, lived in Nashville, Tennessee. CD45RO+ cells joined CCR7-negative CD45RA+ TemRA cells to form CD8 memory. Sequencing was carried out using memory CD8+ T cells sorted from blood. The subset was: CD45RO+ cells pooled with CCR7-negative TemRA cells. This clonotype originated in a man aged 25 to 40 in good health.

Here the CDR3 DNA reads TGCGCCAGCAGCTTGTACTCCCCCCGCGATACGCAGTATTTT. This sequence encodes CASSLYSPRDTQYF. The chain carries TRBV5-1 and TRBJ2-3; no firm D call. V was shortened by 1 base and J by 6 bases, with 12 bases between the two germline ends. The germline V gene has CDR1 SGHRS and CDR2 YFSETQ. The CDR3 extends over 14 amino acids.